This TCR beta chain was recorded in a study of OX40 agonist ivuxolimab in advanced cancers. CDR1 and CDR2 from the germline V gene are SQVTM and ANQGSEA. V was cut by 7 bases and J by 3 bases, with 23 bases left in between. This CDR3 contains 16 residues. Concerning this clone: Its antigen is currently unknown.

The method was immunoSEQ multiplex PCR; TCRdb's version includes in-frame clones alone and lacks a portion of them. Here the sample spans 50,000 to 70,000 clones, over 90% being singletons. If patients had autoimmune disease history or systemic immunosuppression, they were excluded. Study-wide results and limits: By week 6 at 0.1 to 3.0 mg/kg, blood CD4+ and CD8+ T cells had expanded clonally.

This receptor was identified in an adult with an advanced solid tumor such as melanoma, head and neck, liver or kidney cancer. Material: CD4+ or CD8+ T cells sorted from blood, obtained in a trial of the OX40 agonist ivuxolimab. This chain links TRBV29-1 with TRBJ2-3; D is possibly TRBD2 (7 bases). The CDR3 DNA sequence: TGCAGCGGGTTGGGTTGGCGGGGGCCTGATACAGATACGCAGTATTTT. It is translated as CSGLGWRGPDTDTQYF.